What follows are 10 T cell receptor beta chains derived from one specimen sequenced in a study of blood T cells in healthy people across ages (dated by TCRdb to the mid-2010s). The method behind the library was 5' RACE. TCRdb lists the instrument as Illumina HiSeq 2500. A second roughly 7 to 11 cycle PCR used a sample-barcoded 5' primer and a J-beta primer mix. Using fastp at Q25 and MiXCR, TCRdb reprocessed the public reads and kept productive beta chains. Rows with one shared CDR3 protein collapse into an entry with the most common genes and DNA. The sample has about 900,000 distinct CDR3 sequences on record, around 46% of them singletons. The leading ten clones occupy about an eighth of the sample. Sequencing was done on a sample of blood. These receptor sequences come from a man aged 25-45 years in good health.

V is TRBV6-2 or TRBV6-3 and J is TRBJ1-6, with D possibly TRBD1 on 5 matching bases. V was shortened by 0 bases and J by 0 bases, with 12 bases between the two germline ends. Germline V gene data show CDR1 as MNHEY and CDR2 as SVGEGT. This CDR3 contains 18 residues. This chain's CDR3 is CASSYSSGASSYNSPLHF. As DNA, the CDR3 is TGTGCCAGCAGTTACTCCAGCGGGGCGAGCTCCTATAATTCACCCCTCCACTTT.

This clonotype was counted ten times or more. The chain has TRBV9 and TRBJ2-5; D call uncertain. CDR1 and CDR2 from the germline V gene are SGDLS and YYNGEE. The CDR3 spans 11 residues. Trimming took 7 bases from V and 4 from J, leaving 8 bases between them. For the CDR3, the DNA is TGTGCCAGCGGAGTTGGAGAGACCCAGTACTTC. This codes for CASGVGETQYF.

The V gene is TRBV9, the J gene TRBJ2-1, with D maybe TRBD1 (5 bases). V lost 4 bases to trimming and J lost 8 bases, with 16 bases between them. Germline V gene data show CDR1 as SGDLS and CDR2 as YYNGEE. The CDR3 runs 14 residues. The CDR3 sequence: CASSPRPGIHEQFF. The CDR3 DNA reads as TGTGCCAGCAGCCCCCGGCCAGGGATCCATGAGCAGTTCTTC.

The rearrangement joins TRBV9 to TRBJ2-2, with unresolved D. Trimming took off 4 bases at V and 7 bases at J, with 11 bases between the two ends. CDR3 length: 13 amino acids. Germline CDR1 SGDLS, CDR2 YYNGEE. In DNA form, the CDR3 reads TGTGCCAGCAGCACCGACTTGGTCGGGGAGCTGTTTTTT. Its protein product is CASSTDLVGELFF. The full variable domain, with the rest looked up from reference TRBV9 and TRBJ2-2, is DSGVTQTPKHLITATGQRVTLRCSPRSGDLSVYWYQQSLDQGLQFLIQYYNGEERAKGNILERFSAQQFPDLHSELNLSSLELGDSALYFCASSTDLVGELFFGEGSRLTVL.

In its sample, this clonotype was seen a few times. The chain carries TRBV2 and TRBJ1-4; no definite D call. V lost 2 bases to trimming and J lost 8 bases, with 9 bases between them. Germline V gene data show CDR1 as SNHLY and CDR2 as FYNNEI. There are 13 residues in the CDR3. This chain's CDR3 is CASSERWYEKLFF. The CDR3 DNA sequence: TGTGCCAGCAGTGAACGGTGGTACGAAAAACTGTTTTTT.

This clonotype appeared a single time. The gene calls are TRBV11-2 and TRBJ1-6, with 7 bases identical to TRBD1. The germline CDR1 and CDR2 sequences are SGHAT and FQNNGV. V dropped 3 bases and J dropped 5; count of bases not matched to a gene: 4. This CDR3 has 15 amino acids. The CDR3 DNA follows: TGTGCCAGCAGCTTCGAGACAGGGAATAATTCACCCCTCCACTTT. This encodes CASSFETGNNSPLHF.

The chain joins TRBV3-1 to TRBJ1-2; D gene uncertain. The germline CDR1 and CDR2 sequences are LGHDT and YNNKEL (reference sequence). V was cut by 0 bases and J by 5 bases, with 7 bases left in between. The CDR3 is 13 amino acids. The DNA of the CDR3 is TGTGCCAGCAGCCAAGATAGGCAATATGGCTACACCTTC. Protein product: CASSQDRQYGYTF.

This clonotype has a single count. A junction boundary mismatches the germline segment, possibly from a read error. The J gene is TRBJ1-4, the V gene TRBV18; TRBD1 might be the D (5 bases). Germline V gene lookup returns CDR1 KGHSH and CDR2 LQKENI. The CDR3 totals 15 residues. CDR3 in amino acids: CASPPAPGGVEKLFF. As DNA, the CDR3 is TGTGCCAGCCCACCAGCGCCCGGGGGTGTTGAAAAACTGTTTTTT.

This chain joins TRBV6-2 or TRBV6-3 and TRBJ2-7; D unresolved. V lost 2 bases, J lost 2 bases, and 7 bases lay in between. Germline V gene lookup returns CDR1 MNHEY and CDR2 SVGEGT. The CDR3 spans 13 residues. The CDR3 is CASSYDFTYEQYF. The CDR3 coding sequence is TGTGCCAGCAGTTACGACTTTACCTACGAGCAGTACTTC.

This clonotype was counted between two and nine times. V is TRBV12-3 or TRBV12-4 and J is TRBJ2-7; D is unclear. The CDR3 contains 13 residues. V was trimmed by 7 bases and J by 2 bases, leaving 12 bases between them. CDR3 sequence reads: CASTIDTTYEQYF. DNA of the CDR3: TGTGCCAGCACCATTGACACCACCTACGAGCAGTACTTC.